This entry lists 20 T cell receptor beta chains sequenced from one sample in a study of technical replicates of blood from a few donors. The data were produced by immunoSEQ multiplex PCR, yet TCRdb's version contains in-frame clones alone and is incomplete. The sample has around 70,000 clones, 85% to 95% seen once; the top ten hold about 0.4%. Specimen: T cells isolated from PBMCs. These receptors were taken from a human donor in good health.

Written as DNA, the CDR3 is TGTGCCAGTAGTATAGAAGGCCCCGGGACAGTCCCCTACGAGCAGTACTTC. It specifies CASSIEGPGTVPYEQYF. The rearrangement uses TRBV19 and TRBJ2-7, with 7 bases lining up with TRBD1. V lost 0 bases, J lost 2 bases, and 10 bases stayed unmatched. This CDR3 has 17 amino acids. Germline V lookup: CDR1 LNHDA, CDR2 SQIVND (reference sequence).

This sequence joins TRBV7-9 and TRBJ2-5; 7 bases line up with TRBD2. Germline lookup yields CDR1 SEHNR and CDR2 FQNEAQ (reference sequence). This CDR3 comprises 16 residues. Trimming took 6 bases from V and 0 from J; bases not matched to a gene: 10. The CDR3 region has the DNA TGTGCCAGCAGTTGGGACTACTGGGAGTACCAAGAGACCCAGTACTTC. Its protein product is CASSWDYWEYQETQYF.

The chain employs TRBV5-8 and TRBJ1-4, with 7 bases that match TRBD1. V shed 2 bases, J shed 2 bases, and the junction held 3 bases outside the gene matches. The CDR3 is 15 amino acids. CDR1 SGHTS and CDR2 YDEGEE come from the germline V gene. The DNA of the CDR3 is TGTGCCAGCAGCTTAACAGGGGTGACTAATGAAAAACTGTTTTTT. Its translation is CASSLTGVTNEKLFF. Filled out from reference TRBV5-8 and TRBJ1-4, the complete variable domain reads EAGVTQSPTHLIKTRGQQATLRCSPISGHTSVYWYQQALGLGLQFLLWYDEGEERNRGNFPPRFSGRQFPNYSSELNVNALELEDSALYLCASSLTGVTNEKLFFGSGTQLSVL.

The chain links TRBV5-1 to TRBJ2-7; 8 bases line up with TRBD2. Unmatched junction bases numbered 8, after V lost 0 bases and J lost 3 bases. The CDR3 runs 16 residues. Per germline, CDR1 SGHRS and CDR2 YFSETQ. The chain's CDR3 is CASSLEGLAGLYEQYF. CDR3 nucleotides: TGCGCCAGCAGCTTGGAGGGTCTAGCGGGCCTCTACGAGCAGTACTTC.

CDR3 nucleotide sequence: TGTGCCAGCAGCTTAGACGGGACAGGGGGGTACGAGCAGTACTTC. Translation gives CASSLDGTGGYEQYF. The rearrangement joins TRBV11-2 to TRBJ2-7, with 11 positions matching TRBD1. The V gene end was trimmed by 0 bases and the J gene end by 4 bases; junction bases not matched to a gene: 2. The CDR3 loop spans 15 amino acids. Germline V gene sequence: CDR1 SGHAT, CDR2 FQNNGV. Looking up the rest from reference TRBV11-2 and TRBJ2-7 gives the full variable domain: EAGVAQSPRYKIIEKRQSVAFWCNPISGHATLYWYQQILGQGPKLLIQFQNNGVVDDSQLPKDRFSAERLKGVDSTLKIQPAKLEDSAVYLCASSLDGTGGYEQYFGPGTRLTVT.

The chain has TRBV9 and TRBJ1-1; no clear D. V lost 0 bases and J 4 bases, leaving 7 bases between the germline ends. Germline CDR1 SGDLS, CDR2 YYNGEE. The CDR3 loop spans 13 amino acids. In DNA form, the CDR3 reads TGTGCCAGCAGCGTAGTCCCGGTCACTGAAGCTTTCTTT. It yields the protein CASSVVPVTEAFF. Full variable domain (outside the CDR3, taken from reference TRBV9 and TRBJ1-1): DSGVTQTPKHLITATGQRVTLRCSPRSGDLSVYWYQQSLDQGLQFLIQYYNGEERAKGNILERFSAQQFPDLHSELNLSSLELGDSALYFCASSVVPVTEAFFGQGTRLTVV.

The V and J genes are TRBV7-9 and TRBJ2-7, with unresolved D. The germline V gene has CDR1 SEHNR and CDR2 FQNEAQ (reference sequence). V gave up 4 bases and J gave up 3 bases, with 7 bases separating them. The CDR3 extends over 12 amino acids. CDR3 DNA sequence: TGTGCCAGCAGCTCGCTAGGCTACGAGCAGTACTTC. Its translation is CASSSLGYEQYF.

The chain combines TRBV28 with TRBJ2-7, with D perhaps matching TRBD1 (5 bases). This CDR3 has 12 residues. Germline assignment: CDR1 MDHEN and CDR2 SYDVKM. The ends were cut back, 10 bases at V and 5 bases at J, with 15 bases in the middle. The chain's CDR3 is CAITQGPDEQYF. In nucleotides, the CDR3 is TGTGCCATAACTCAGGGTCCCGACGAGCAGTACTTC.

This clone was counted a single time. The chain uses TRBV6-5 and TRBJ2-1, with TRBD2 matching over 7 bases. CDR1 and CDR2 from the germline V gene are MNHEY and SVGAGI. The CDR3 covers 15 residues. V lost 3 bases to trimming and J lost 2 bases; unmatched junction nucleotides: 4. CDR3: CASSYNRGAYNEQFF. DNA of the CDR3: TGTGCCAGCAGTTATAATCGGGGGGCCTACAATGAGCAGTTCTTC.

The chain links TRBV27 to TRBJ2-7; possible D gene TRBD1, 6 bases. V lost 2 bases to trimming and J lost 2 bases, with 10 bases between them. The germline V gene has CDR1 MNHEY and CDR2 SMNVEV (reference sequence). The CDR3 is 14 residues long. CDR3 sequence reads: CASSLKGETYEQYF. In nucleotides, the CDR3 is TGTGCCAGCAGTTTAAAGGGGGAGACCTACGAGCAGTACTTC.

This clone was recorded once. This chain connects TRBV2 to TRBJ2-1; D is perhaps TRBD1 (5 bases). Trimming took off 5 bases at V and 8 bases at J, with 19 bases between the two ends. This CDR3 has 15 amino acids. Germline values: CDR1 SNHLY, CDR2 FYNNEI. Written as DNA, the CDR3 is TGTGCCAGCAGTTTGGATCAGCTATTAGGGGATGAGCAGTTCTTC. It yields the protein CASSLDQLLGDEQFF.

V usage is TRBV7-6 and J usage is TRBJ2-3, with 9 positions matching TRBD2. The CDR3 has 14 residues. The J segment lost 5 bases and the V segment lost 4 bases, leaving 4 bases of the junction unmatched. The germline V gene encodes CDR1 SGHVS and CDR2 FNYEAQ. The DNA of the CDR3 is TGTGCCAGCAGCTATCTAGCGGGAAAAGATACGCAGTATTTT. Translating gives CASSYLAGKDTQYF.

CDR3 nucleotides: TGCAGCGCGGGACAGAGCATTTACAATGAGCAGTTCTTC. This encodes CSAGQSIYNEQFF. The chain joins TRBV29-1 to TRBJ2-1; 7 bases agree with TRBD1. Germline-derived CDR1 and CDR2 are SQVTM and ANQGSEA. Losses at the gene ends were 7 bases for V and 4 bases for J; bases not matched to a gene: 7. The CDR3 contains 13 residues.

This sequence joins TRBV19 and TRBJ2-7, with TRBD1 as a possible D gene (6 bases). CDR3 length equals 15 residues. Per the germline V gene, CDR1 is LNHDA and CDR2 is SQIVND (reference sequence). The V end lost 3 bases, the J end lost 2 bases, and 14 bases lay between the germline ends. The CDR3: CASSIDRRSPYEQYF. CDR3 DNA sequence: TGTGCCAGTAGTATTGACAGGCGGTCCCCCTACGAGCAGTACTTC.

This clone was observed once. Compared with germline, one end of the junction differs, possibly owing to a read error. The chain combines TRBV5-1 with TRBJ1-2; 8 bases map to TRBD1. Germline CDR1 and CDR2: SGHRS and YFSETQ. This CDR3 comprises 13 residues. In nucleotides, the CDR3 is TGCGCCAGCAGTTTGGGACAGGACTATGGCTACACCTTC. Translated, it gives CASSLGQDYGYTF.

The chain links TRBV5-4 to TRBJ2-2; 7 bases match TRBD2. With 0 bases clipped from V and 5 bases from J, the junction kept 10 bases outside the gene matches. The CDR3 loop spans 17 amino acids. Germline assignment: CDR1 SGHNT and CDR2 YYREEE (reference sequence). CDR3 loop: CASSLEGRRERTGELFF. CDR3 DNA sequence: TGTGCCAGCAGCTTGGAGGGGAGGCGGGAGAGGACCGGGGAGCTGTTTTTT.

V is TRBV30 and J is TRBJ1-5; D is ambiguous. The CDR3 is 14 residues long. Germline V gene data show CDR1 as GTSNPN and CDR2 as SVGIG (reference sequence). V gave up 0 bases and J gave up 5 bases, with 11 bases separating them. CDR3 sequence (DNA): TGTGCCTGGAGTGTACGTCAGCGTGATCAGCCCCAGCATTTT. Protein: CAWSVRQRDQPQHF.

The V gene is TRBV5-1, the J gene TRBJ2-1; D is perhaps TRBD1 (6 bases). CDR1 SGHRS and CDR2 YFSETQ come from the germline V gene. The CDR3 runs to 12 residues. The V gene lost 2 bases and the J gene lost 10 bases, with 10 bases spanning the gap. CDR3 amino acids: CASSLQGDEQFF. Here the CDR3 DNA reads TGCGCCAGCAGCTTACAGGGAGACGAGCAGTTCTTC.

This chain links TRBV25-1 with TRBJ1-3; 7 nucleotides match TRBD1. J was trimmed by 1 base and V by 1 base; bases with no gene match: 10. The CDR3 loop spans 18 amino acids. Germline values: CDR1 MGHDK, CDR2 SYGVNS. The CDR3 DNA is TGTGCCAGCAGTGAATTTAGGACAGGTATCTATTCTGGAAACACCATATATTTT. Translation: CASSEFRTGIYSGNTIYF.

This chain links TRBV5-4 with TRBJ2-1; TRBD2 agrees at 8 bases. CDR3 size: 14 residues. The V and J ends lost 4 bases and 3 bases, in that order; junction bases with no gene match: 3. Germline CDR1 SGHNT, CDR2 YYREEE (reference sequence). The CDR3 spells CASSGSGSYNEQFF. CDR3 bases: TGTGCCAGCAGCGGGAGCGGGAGCTACAATGAGCAGTTCTTC.